This entry describes one T cell receptor beta chain. Its cognate antigen is unknown. This entry is derived from a study of blood T cells in healthy people across ages. Study conclusions and caveats: Per million T cells, TCR beta diversity dropped roughly linearly as age increased.

Combining a sample-barcoded 5' primer with a J-beta primer mix, a second PCR ran for about 7 to 11 cycles. TCRdb re-called the 5' RACE reads through MiXCR, storing one row per CDR3 protein. The profile shows hundreds of thousands of distinct CDR3 sequences, 47% of them singletons. This CDR3 comprises 14 residues. V was clipped by 5 bases and J by 0 bases; unmatched bases: 4. Per germline, CDR1 SQVTM and CDR2 ANQGSEA. The sample providers were healthy Caucasian people from Russia, aged about 6 to 95. They isolated at least 7 million PBMCs from each sample. Sequencing input: blood. This sequence joins TRBV29-1 and TRBJ2-4; 7 nucleotides align to TRBD2. The TCR was taken from a man older than 75 in good health. CDR3: CSVRPGGAKNIQYF. The CDR3 DNA reads TGCAGCGTTAGACCGGGGGGAGCCAAAAACATTCAGTACTTC.